Below, 27 T cell receptor beta chains from the same sample are listed, as sequenced in a study of cytomegalovirus exposure and HLA in healthy donors. PCR used 60 Vbeta primers and 13 Jbeta primers. Assay used: immunoSEQ multiplex PCR; TCRdb lists only in-frame clones, some missing. The table includes about 77,000 clones, over 70% detected once. Sequencing was done on a sample of PBMCs. Source of these receptors: a man in his forties or fifties in good health and CMV-seronegative.

V usage is TRBV11-2 and J usage is TRBJ1-1; D perhaps matches TRBD1 (5 bases). There are 14 residues in the CDR3. The V gene's germline CDR1 is SGHAT and CDR2 FQNNGV. Between the trimmed V and J ends, which lost 5 bases and 5 bases, there was a span of 15 bases. The CDR3 nucleotides read TGTGCCAGCAGCCCCCCGGGGGTTCGGACTGAAGCTTTCTTT. This translates into CASSPPGVRTEAFF.

The V gene is TRBV6-5, the J gene TRBJ2-7; 7 bases agree with TRBD2. V lost 0 bases and J lost 4; bases outside the gene matches: 9. The CDR3 has 16 amino acids. Per the germline V gene, CDR1 is MNHEY and CDR2 is SVGAGI. CDR3 in DNA: TGTGCCAGCAGTTACTCGGTGGCTAGCGGAGCGTACGAGCAGTACTTC. It encodes CASSYSVASGAYEQYF.

The sample holds a few counts of this clone. The chain joins TRBV2 to TRBJ1-5, with 9 bases aligning to TRBD1. CDR1 is SNHLY, CDR2 FYNNEI, per germline. The CDR3 extends over 15 amino acids. In nucleotides, the CDR3 is TGTGCGTGTTCCCTCCGGACAGGGGGCAATCAGCCCCAGCATTTT. Protein: CACSLRTGGNQPQHF.

The chain uses TRBV27 and TRBJ2-7, with 9 bases matching TRBD2. CDR1 and CDR2 (germline): MNHEY, SMNVEV (reference sequence). With 8 bases clipped from V and 5 bases from J, the junction kept 13 bases outside the gene matches. This CDR3 comprises 15 residues. CDR3 nucleotides: TGTGCCAGCTCCCTAGACGGGACTAGCTTCGACGAGCAGTACTTC. Protein product: CASSLDGTSFDEQYF.

This chain links TRBV2 with TRBJ2-7, with D possibly TRBD1 on 6 matching bases. The CDR3 is made up of 13 amino acids. With 9 bases removed from V and 4 bases from J, the gap between germline ends came to 16 bases. Germline lookup yields CDR1 SNHLY and CDR2 FYNNEI. The chain's CDR3 is CASNRETSYEQYF. DNA of the CDR3: TGTGCCAGTAACAGGGAAACCTCGTACGAGCAGTACTTC.

The rearrangement links TRBV7-9 to TRBJ2-7; weak D call: TRBD2 (6 bases). This CDR3 region has 14 residues. Deletions cut 10 bases from V and 0 bases from J, with 16 bases between. The germline CDR1 and CDR2 sequences are SEHNR and FQNEAQ (reference sequence). CDR3 sequence: CATDTREASYEQYF. The CDR3 DNA sequence: TGTGCCACCGATACCAGGGAGGCCTCCTACGAGCAGTACTTC.

The V and J genes are TRBV28 and TRBJ2-5, with 8 bases matching TRBD1. Trimming removed 6 bases from V and 4 bases from J; junction bases left unmatched: 13. The germline V gene encodes CDR1 MDHEN and CDR2 SYDVKM. This CDR3 has 16 residues. This CDR3 is CASRDVRQGKGETQYF. CDR3 in DNA: TGTGCCAGCAGGGATGTGAGACAGGGGAAAGGAGAGACCCAGTACTTC.

The V and J genes are TRBV27 and TRBJ1-4, with TRBD1 matching 8 bases. With V trimmed by 4 bases and J by 3 bases, 4 bases remained unmatched. This CDR3 is built from 15 residues. Germline lookup yields CDR1 MNHEY and CDR2 SMNVEV (reference sequence). The CDR3 sequence is CASSYRGAANEKLFF. The DNA for the CDR3 is TGTGCCAGCAGTTACAGGGGGGCGGCTAATGAAAAACTGTTTTTT. Supplemented by reference TRBV27 and TRBJ1-4, the full variable domain reads EAQVTQNPRYLITVTGKKLTVTCSQNMNHEYMSWYRQDPGLGLRQIYYSMNVEVTDKGDVPEGYKVSRKEKRNFPLILESPSPNQTSLYFCASSYRGAANEKLFFGSGTQLSVL.

The chain combines TRBV4-2 with TRBJ2-3, with 7 positions matching TRBD2. Germline lookup yields CDR1 LGHNA and CDR2 YNFKEQ. This CDR3 is 17 amino acids long. The trim removed 1 base at V and 1 base at J, leaving 8 bases unmatched. The CDR3 region has the DNA TGTGCCAGCAGCCAAGTTACAACGGGAGGACGCACAGATACGCAGTATTTT. Translating it yields CASSQVTTGGRTDTQYF.

V and J are TRBV2 and TRBJ1-1, with unresolved D. The CDR3 spans 13 residues. The germline CDR1 and CDR2 sequences are SNHLY and FYNNEI. The germline V and J ends were trimmed by 8 bases and 0 bases, with 10 bases remaining between them. CDR3 bases: TGTGCCAGCCGCGTCGATATGAACACTGAAGCTTTCTTT. It translates to CASRVDMNTEAFF.

The V and J genes are TRBV9 and TRBJ2-2; 8 bases fit TRBD1. The CDR3 extends over 14 amino acids. With V trimmed by 3 bases and J by 13 bases, 11 bases remained unmatched. From germline, CDR1 is SGDLS and CDR2 YYNGEE. The CDR3: CASSGGDRPSGLFF. DNA for the CDR3: TGTGCCAGCAGCGGGGGGGACAGGCCCTCGGGGCTGTTTTTT.

The V and J genes are TRBV27 and TRBJ1-5; D is uncertain. Germline values: CDR1 MNHEY, CDR2 SMNVEV (reference sequence). CDR3 length: 19 residues. Trimming took 0 bases from V and 0 from J, leaving 18 bases between them. CDR3 coding DNA: TGTGCCAGCAGTTTATCAGCCCCTACCCTGGTCTATAGCAATCAGCCCCAGCATTTT. It is translated as CASSLSAPTLVYSNQPQHF.

The chain uses TRBV5-5 and TRBJ2-5, with D unclear. The length of the CDR3 is 13 residues. Germline values: CDR1 SGHKS, CDR2 YYEKEE (reference sequence). V lost 4 bases to trimming and J lost 2 bases, with 9 bases between them. The CDR3 DNA reads as TGTGCCAGCAGCGTGCGATATCAAGAGACCCAGTACTTC. It encodes CASSVRYQETQYF. Filled out from reference TRBV5-5 and TRBJ2-5, the complete variable domain reads DAGVTQSPTHLIKTRGQQVTLRCSPISGHKSVSWYQQVLGQGPQFIFQYYEKEERGRGNFPDRFSARQFPNYSSELNVNALLLGDSALYLCASSVRYQETQYFGPGTRLLVL.

The chain carries TRBV28 and TRBJ1-5; 7 bases align to TRBD1. Trimming at V came to 7 bases and at J to 7 bases, leaving 10 bases not matched to a gene. There are 14 residues in the CDR3. Germline CDR1 and CDR2: MDHEN and SYDVKM. The CDR3 region is CASNTQGVGQPQHF. Written as DNA, the CDR3 is TGTGCCAGCAACACTCAGGGGGTAGGGCAGCCCCAGCATTTT.

The chain is built from TRBV5-1 and TRBJ2-1, with TRBD2 matching 8 bases. The ends lost 5 bases at V and 2 bases at J; junction bases unmatched: 9. This CDR3 region has 16 residues. Germline V gene data show CDR1 as SGHRS and CDR2 as YFSETQ. Here the CDR3 reads CASSRASGSPYNEQFF. The CDR3 nucleotides are TGCGCCAGCAGTAGGGCTAGCGGGTCTCCCTACAATGAGCAGTTCTTC. The complete variable domain, with remaining parts taken from reference TRBV5-1 and TRBJ2-1, reads KAGVTQTPRYLIKTRGQQVTLSCSPISGHRSVSWYQQTPGQGLQFLFEYFSETQRNKGNFPGRFSGRQFSNSRSEMNVSTLELGDSALYLCASSRASGSPYNEQFFGPGTRLTVL.

This chain joins TRBV7-9 and TRBJ1-5; D is unclear. V was trimmed by 5 bases and J by 9 bases, leaving 17 bases between them. The CDR3 spans 14 residues. Per the germline V gene, CDR1 is SEHNR and CDR2 is FQNEAQ (reference sequence). The CDR3: CASSEDGVFRPQHF. The CDR3 region has the DNA TGTGCCAGCAGCGAAGACGGAGTTTTTCGGCCCCAGCATTTT.

The CDR3 DNA follows: TGTGCCAGCACCCCGGGGGGTAGCGGGAGTGCTATAGATACGCAGTATTTT. As protein: CASTPGGSGSAIDTQYF. The chain couples TRBV5-5 to TRBJ2-3; TRBD2 matches at 9 bases. Germline CDR1 is SGHKS and CDR2 is YYEKEE (reference sequence). This CDR3 spans 17 amino acids. Unmatched junction bases numbered 16, after V lost 6 bases and J lost 5 bases.

In nucleotides, the CDR3 is TGTGCCAGCAGTCAGTCCTTTGATGGCTACACCTTC. Its translation is CASSQSFDGYTF. The V call is TRBV28, the J call TRBJ1-2; D is ambiguous. This CDR3 comprises 12 residues. Trimming shortened V by 5 bases and J by 6 bases, and 10 bases separated the two germline ends. Germline-derived CDR1 and CDR2 are MDHEN and SYDVKM.

The J gene is TRBJ2-1, the V gene TRBV7-9; weak D call: TRBD1 (5 bases). Trimming stripped 4 bases from V and 0 bases from J, with 16 bases between. This CDR3 comprises 17 residues. Germline CDR1 reads SEHNR; CDR2 reads FQNEAQ (reference sequence). This CDR3 reads CASSSPQGRLSYNEQFF. Written as DNA, the CDR3 is TGTGCCAGCAGCTCCCCCCAGGGTCGCCTCTCCTACAATGAGCAGTTCTTC.

The rearrangement links TRBV19 to TRBJ2-1; no clear D. CDR3 length: 15 amino acids. Looked up from germline, CDR1 is LNHDA and CDR2 is SQIVND (reference sequence). Trimming removed 5 bases from V and 0 bases from J, with 11 bases in between. CDR3 region: CASSLSYSSYNEQFF. The CDR3 nucleotides read TGTGCCAGTAGTCTAAGTTACAGCTCCTACAATGAGCAGTTCTTC.

This sequence joins TRBV6-1 and TRBJ1-6, with TRBD1 matching 7 bases. This CDR3 has 14 amino acids. Germline V gene sequence: CDR1 MNHNS, CDR2 SASEGT. Unmatched junction bases numbered 5, after V lost 2 bases and J lost 10 bases. The CDR3 here is CASSESGRGSPLHF. Here the CDR3 DNA reads TGTGCCAGCAGTGAATCGGGCAGGGGGTCACCCCTCCACTTT.

The rearrangement uses TRBV11-2 and TRBJ1-1; 9 positions match TRBD1. Germline values: CDR1 SGHAT, CDR2 FQNNGV. This CDR3 is built from 14 residues. The junction had 9 bases not matched to a gene; V was cut back by 5 bases and J by 8 bases. CDR3 sequence reads: CASSQYTGGREAFF. CDR3 coding DNA: TGTGCCAGCAGCCAGTATACAGGGGGCCGAGAAGCTTTCTTT.

Regarding this clone: Germline and junction disagree at one end, which may indicate a read error. The genes are TRBV30 and TRBJ1-6; D gene unclear. In germline, CDR1 is GTSNPN, CDR2 SVGIG (reference sequence). This CDR3 has 15 amino acids. Here the CDR3 reads CAWSPRVRWNSPPHF. The CDR3 DNA sequence: TGTGCCTGGAGCCCCCGGGTTCGATGGAATTCACCCCCCCACTTT.

The V call is TRBV19, the J call TRBJ2-2, with 10 bases fitting TRBD2. This CDR3 has 17 amino acids. V shed 6 bases, J shed 7 bases, and the junction held 14 bases outside the gene matches. Germline V gene data show CDR1 as LNHDA and CDR2 as SQIVND (reference sequence). The CDR3 region has the DNA TGTGCCAGTAGCACCCGGGTCTTAGCGGGAGGCAACGGGGAGCTGTTTTTT. Its protein is CASSTRVLAGGNGELFF.

The chain recombines TRBV5-1 with TRBJ2-1; perhaps TRBD2 as D (7 bases). CDR1 and CDR2 from the germline V gene are SGHRS and YFSETQ. This CDR3 is 14 amino acids long. Trimming pared 5 bases from V and 6 bases from J, leaving 15 bases between. This CDR3 reads CASRGAGAGNEQFF. CDR3 DNA: TGCGCCAGCAGGGGGGCGGGGGCAGGCAATGAGCAGTTCTTC.

The chain uses TRBV6-5 and TRBJ1-2; no clear D gene. CDR1 and CDR2 (germline): MNHEY, SVGAGI. The CDR3 spans 14 residues. The V gene lost 7 bases and the J gene lost 4 bases, with 16 bases spanning the gap. The CDR3 spells CASTDPKASYGYTF. The CDR3 coding sequence is TGTGCCAGCACCGACCCAAAAGCGAGCTATGGCTACACCTTC.

The rearrangement uses TRBV7-3 and TRBJ2-7, with a possible D match to TRBD1 (6 bases). Germline loops: CDR1 SGHTA, CDR2 FQGTGA. Deletions cut 6 bases from V and 0 bases from J, with 12 bases between. This CDR3 contains 14 residues. CDR3 bases: TGTGCCAGCAGTCCGACAGGAAGCTCCTACGAGCAGTACTTC. Translated, it gives CASSPTGSSYEQYF. The full variable domain, rest sourced from reference TRBV7-3 and TRBJ2-7, is GAGVSQTPSNKVTEKGKYVELRCDPISGHTALYWYRQSLGQGPEFLIYFQGTGAADDSGLPNDRFFAVRPEGSVSTLKIQRTERGDSAVYLCASSPTGSSYEQYFGPGTRLTVT.